These T cell receptor beta chains were read from a single sample in a study of CD8+CD57+ T cells in acquired aplastic anemia. One entry per CDR3 protein results from TCRdb running MiXCR on the reads. The sample comprises over 200,000 distinct CDR3 sequences, approximately 60% of which are singletons, and less than 30% rests with the top ten. The source material was sorted CD4+, CD8+, or CD8+CD57+ T cells (not recorded which) from PBMCs. Receptors originate from a human donor in good health. Each CDR3 is given with its conserved first and last residue.

CDR3 length,V gene,CDR3 protein
11,TRBV12-3/TRBV12-4,CASRATDTQYF
16,TRBV5-1,CASSLRTSGGLETQYF
11,TRBV20-1,CSASRQETQYF
13,TRBV7-9,CASLQVNTGELFF
15,TRBV9,CASSPEVSSYNEQLF
16,TRBV4-2,CASSPSGTGRQETQYF
14,TRBV2,CASRLRVLSYEQYF
16,TRBV11-2,CASSLWKGPDGETQYF
14,TRBV19,CASSIWGVGEAQYF
15,TRBV20-1,CSARKGAPGGTEAFF
16,TRBV14,CASSQDVGPQTYEQYF
14,TRBV6-2/TRBV6-3,CASSYRHKPYEQYF
16,TRBV12-3/TRBV12-4,CASSLWGRLNDYGYTF
14,TRBV7-9,CASSLVIRSAEAFF
13,TRBV12-5,CASGRRADNEQFF
18,TRBV12-3/TRBV12-4,CASSLVPGENANTGELFF
16,TRBV7-9,CASSHPVGGGDTEAFF
11,TRBV29-1,CSVGQGEGYTF
14,TRBV19,CASTPTGSYNKQFF
13,TRBV24-1,CATSDRSTYEQYF
15,TRBV25-1,CASSDMTGADYGYTF
14,TRBV7-3,CARSPMGRAYEQYF
15,TRBV7-6,CASSLTGGVEDTQYF
15,TRBV5-1,CASSLVDRGTDTQYF
15,TRBV15,CATSGPSGGYNEQLF
13,TRBV29-1,CSVETTGTYEQYF
13,TRBV6-6,CASSWDWQETQYF
16,TRBV7-6,CASSHQTSGVEETQYF
16,TRBV24-1,CATSEGTGLGTDTQYF
17,TRBV14,CDSSQGRQSFTCNEQFF
14,TRBV11-2,CASLTNSGVNEQFF
15,TRBV7-9,CASSPRQGAPGELFF
14,TRBV10-1,CASSDTTEQETQYF
16,TRBV14,CASSQVGRQGADEQFF
14,TRBV11-2,CASSLGPSNNEQFF
16,TRBV7-9,CASSAPPGQSSYEQYF
13,TRBV27,CASSPDSNDGYTF
13,TRBV7-9,CASSLPGTETQYF
12,TRBV20-1,CSSMSGLETQYF
15,TRBV25-1,CASSEWEGTYSEAFF
17,TRBV10-2,CASMTALGSSGANVLTF
17,TRBV10-3,CAISETRQGANQETQYF
17,TRBV15,CATPGLAGVSSYNEQFF
15,TRBV20-1,CSARDRTSGYYEQYF
14,TRBV7-6,CASSSKGFGDTQYF
15,TRBV7-8,CASSPKLAGGPEQYF
13,TRBV25-1,CASSEWERDEQFF
18,TRBV7-9,CASSLTSGSLTEADTQYF
14,TRBV4-3,CASSQVEANYGYTF
12,TRBV29-1,CSVEEGGYGCTF
15,TRBV19,CASTTDRAVSSPLHF
14,TRBV27,CASSLSWANSHEHF
13,TRBV20-1,CSASIGMNTEAFF
12,TRBV29-1,CSLGLYTYEQYF